A single sample is the source of the 30 T cell receptor beta chains below, sequenced in a study of shared clonotypes between healthy human individuals. Assay used: immunoSEQ multiplex PCR; TCRdb lists only in-frame clones, some missing. The sample has about 490,000 clones, 65% to 85% seen once; the top ten hold about 12%. Input material: PBMCs. These receptors all stem from a woman aged 40 to 49 in good health. Some clones in this sample may be carry-over from other donors' samples.

This rearrangement joins TRBV18 to TRBJ2-3, with D possibly being TRBD1 (6 bases). The CDR3 covers 18 residues. The V gene lost 2 bases and the J gene lost 1 base, with 19 bases spanning the gap. Looked up from germline, CDR1 is KGHSH and CDR2 is LQKENI. The CDR3 region is CASSPILWDKSGTDTQYF. For the CDR3, the DNA is TGTGCCAGCTCACCAATCCTATGGGACAAATCAGGCACAGATACGCAGTATTTT.

The rearrangement links TRBV7-2 to TRBJ2-7; D is uncertain. Germline V gene data show CDR1 as SGHTA and CDR2 as FQGNSA. The CDR3 length is 15 residues. The V end lost 1 base, the J end lost 4 bases, and 14 bases lay between the germline ends. The CDR3 bases are TGTGCCAGCAGCTTAGAAAAGAATTTAGCTTACGAGCAGTACTTC. Its translation: CASSLEKNLAYEQYF.

The chain employs TRBV9 and TRBJ1-2; 11 bases map to TRBD1. The V gene's germline CDR1 is SGDLS and CDR2 YYNGEE. The CDR3 has 15 amino acids. Germline trimming cut 4 bases from V and 3 bases from J; bases unmatched to any gene: 5. The CDR3 bases are TGTGCCAGCAGCTCCCGGACAGGGGGCTACTATGGCTACACCTTC. Amino acids: CASSSRTGGYYGYTF.

The DNA for the CDR3 is TGCGCCAGCAGCCCGGGACAGGGGAGCCACAACTATGGCTACACCTTC. This sequence encodes CASSPGQGSHNYGYTF. This chain uses TRBV5-1 with TRBJ1-2; the match to TRBD1 covers 10 bases. V trimming: 4 bases; J trimming: 2 bases; junction bases outside the gene matches: 8. This CDR3 has 16 amino acids. The germline V gene encodes CDR1 SGHRS and CDR2 YFSETQ.

Concerning this clone itself: A far larger clone differs by one base, so this is likely a read error. The chain uses TRBV7-9 and TRBJ2-5; TRBD1 matches 10 bases. The CDR3 covers 14 residues. Germline CDR1 SEHNR, CDR2 FQNEAQ (reference sequence). After removal of 5 bases from V and 5 bases from J, the junction contained 5 bases not matched to a gene. Written as DNA, the CDR3 is TGTGCCAGCAGCCAGGGACAGGGGTGGGAGACCCAGTACTTC. Its protein product is CASSQGQGWETQYF.

The chain uses TRBV6-5 and TRBJ2-5; perhaps TRBD2 as D (6 bases). CDR1 and CDR2 (germline): MNHEY, SVGAGI. The CDR3 loop spans 15 amino acids. V lost 2 bases to trimming and J lost 4 bases, with 14 bases between them. CDR3 region: CASSYQMGGTETQYF. Here the CDR3 DNA reads TGTGCCAGCAGTTACCAAATGGGAGGTACAGAGACCCAGTACTTC.

The chain is built from TRBV5-1 and TRBJ2-2; possibly TRBD1 or TRBD2 for D (7 bases each). The CDR3 contains 14 residues. The V end lost 7 bases, the J end lost 7 bases, and 17 bases lay between the germline ends. Germline loops: CDR1 SGHRS, CDR2 YFSETQ. The CDR3 sequence: CASARSGTDGELFF. Written as DNA, the CDR3 is TGCGCCAGCGCGCGGAGCGGGACAGACGGGGAGCTGTTTTTT.

As to this clone: Other nucleotide sequences in the sample specify the same CDR3. The chain links TRBV18 to TRBJ2-7; D might be TRBD2 (6 bases). The CDR3 totals 14 residues. V dropped 2 bases and J dropped 2 bases, with 10 bases sitting between them. CDR1 KGHSH and CDR2 LQKENI come from the germline V gene. Here the CDR3 reads CASSPSGSTYEQYF. CDR3 nucleotide sequence: TGTGCCAGCTCACCAAGCGGGTCAACCTACGAGCAGTACTTC.

The CDR3, as DNA: TGTGCCAGCAGCTACCCGGGGCTAGAGGGCTACGAGCAGTACTTC. Translation gives CASSYPGLEGYEQYF. The chain has TRBV28 and TRBJ2-7; D possibly matches TRBD1 or TRBD2 (5 bases each). CDR1 and CDR2 (germline): MDHEN, SYDVKM. CDR3 length: 15 residues. V dropped 6 bases and J dropped 3 bases, with 18 bases sitting between them.

This clone was observed a single time. This probably arose from a read error, given a far larger clone one base away. This chain connects TRBV27 to TRBJ2-3, with D uncertain. The germline gives CDR1 MNHEY, CDR2 SMNVEV (reference sequence). CDR3 length: 16 amino acids. The DNA for the CDR3 is TGTGCCAACAGTACTACGGGCAGGTCAGCGACAGATACGCAGTATTTT. Encoded protein: CANSTTGRSATDTQYF.

In the case of this clone: This may arise from a read error, as a much more abundant clone is one base away. The chain carries TRBV5-1 and TRBJ2-3; 8 nucleotides align to TRBD2. From germline, CDR1 is SGHRS and CDR2 YFSETQ. The CDR3 sequence is 15 residues long. Here the CDR3 reads CARSFSGTSTDTQYF. The CDR3 DNA sequence: TGCGCCCGCAGCTTTAGCGGGACTAGCACAGATACGCAGTATTTT.

This chain connects TRBV7-2 to TRBJ2-7; possible D gene TRBD1, 5 bases. The CDR3 spans 14 residues. Germline V lookup: CDR1 SGHTA, CDR2 FQGNSA. With 5 bases removed from V and 3 bases from J, the gap between germline ends came to 14 bases. The CDR3 is CASSPPIRGYEQYF. CDR3 DNA sequence: TGTGCCAGCAGCCCTCCAATAAGGGGCTACGAGCAGTACTTC.

The chain is built from TRBV27 and TRBJ2-3; 8 bases map to TRBD1. Trimming at V came to 6 bases and at J to 5 bases, leaving 4 bases not matched to a gene. The CDR3 extends over 13 amino acids. Germline-derived CDR1 and CDR2 are MNHEY and SMNVEV (reference sequence). CDR3 DNA: TGTGCCAGCAGGTTAACAGGGGGAGATACGCAGTATTTT. This encodes CASRLTGGDTQYF.

V gene TRBV2 combines with J gene TRBJ1-4, with D uncertain. The CDR3 extends over 13 amino acids. The germline V gene has CDR1 SNHLY and CDR2 FYNNEI. Trimming cost V 5 bases and J 7 bases, with 11 bases left between them. CDR3 sequence reads: CASSPENSEKLFF. The CDR3 DNA reads as TGTGCCAGCAGTCCAGAGAACTCTGAAAAACTGTTTTTT.

This clone was observed once. The chain couples TRBV28 to TRBJ2-7, with D maybe TRBD1 (6 bases). Trimming removed 7 bases at V and 5 bases at J, with 27 bases between. The CDR3 extends over 17 amino acids. Germline V gives CDR1 MDHEN, CDR2 SYDVKM. Here the CDR3 reads CASTHPYRDPLEDEQYF. Written as DNA, the CDR3 is TGTGCCAGCACCCATCCATACAGGGACCCGCTTGAGGACGAGCAGTACTTC.

With regard to this clone: This probably arose from a read error, given a far larger clone one base away. The V call is TRBV7-9, the J call TRBJ2-3; TRBD2 matches 11 bases. This CDR3 comprises 14 residues. Per germline, CDR1 SEHNR and CDR2 FQNEAQ (reference sequence). For the CDR3, the DNA is TGTGCCGGCAGCTTAGAGGCTAGCGGGAGGACGCAGTATTTT. Its protein is CAGSLEASGRTQYF. The full variable domain, completed using reference TRBV7-9 and TRBJ2-3, is DTGVSQNPRHKITKRGQNVTFRCDPISEHNRLYWYRQTLGQGPEFLTYFQNEAQLEKSRLLSDRFSAERPKGSFSTLEIQRTEQGDSAMYLCAGSLEASGRTQYFGPGTRLTVL.

This clone occurred a few times. V usage is TRBV2 and J usage is TRBJ1-1, with no clear D. The CDR3 has 14 amino acids. Trimming cost V 5 bases and J 1 base, with 11 bases left between them. Germline loops: CDR1 SNHLY, CDR2 FYNNEI. CDR3 bases: TGTGCCAGCAGTAAAGGAACGGGGAACACTGAAGCTTTCTTT. It translates to CASSKGTGNTEAFF. Based on the CDR3 plus reference TRBV2 and TRBJ1-1, the full variable domain is EPEVTQTPSHQVTQMGQEVILRCVPISNHLYFYWYRQILGQKVEFLVSFYNNEISEKSEIFDDQFSVERPDGSNFTLKIRSTKLEDSAMYFCASSKGTGNTEAFFGQGTRLTVV.

Regarding this clone: Other DNA sequences in this sample translate to the same CDR3. The chain joins TRBV7-3 to TRBJ2-5; D may match TRBD1 or TRBD2 (5 bases each). The ends were cut back, 5 bases at V and 2 bases at J, with 15 bases in the middle. The CDR3 contains 15 residues. CDR1 is SGHTA and CDR2 is FQGTGA in the germline V gene. Here the CDR3 DNA reads TGTGCCAGCAGCCCCGGGACGGGACCTCAAGAGACCCAGTACTTC. Protein product: CASSPGTGPQETQYF.

The chain links TRBV28 to TRBJ2-2; perhaps TRBD2 as D (6 bases). V was trimmed by 5 bases and J by 3 bases, leaving 13 bases between them. Germline CDR1 is MDHEN and CDR2 is SYDVKM. The length of the CDR3 is 15 residues. CDR3: CASSGFSGDTGELFF. The CDR3 DNA sequence: TGTGCCAGCAGTGGTTTCTCGGGGGACACCGGGGAGCTGTTTTTT.

The chain is built from TRBV7-7 and TRBJ2-5; 10 nucleotides align to TRBD2. Per the germline V gene, CDR1 is SSHAT and CDR2 is FNYEAQ (reference sequence). CDR3 length: 16 amino acids. Trimming removed 5 bases from V and 0 bases from J; junction bases left unmatched: 6. Written as DNA, the CDR3 is TGTGCCAGCAGCATTGGACTAGCGGATAACCAAGAGACCCAGTACTTC. Its protein product is CASSIGLADNQETQYF.

The CDR3 region is CSVRRGSYNEQFF. CDR3 bases: TGCAGCGTTAGGCGGGGCTCCTACAATGAGCAGTTCTTC. The V and J genes are TRBV29-1 and TRBJ2-1; D perhaps matches TRBD2 (6 bases). The CDR3 has 13 residues. CDR1 and CDR2 from the germline V gene are SQVTM and ANQGSEA. V was clipped by 5 bases and J by 0 bases, with 8 bases between them.

This clone has a count of ten or more. The same CDR3 arises from other DNA sequences in this sample as well. The chain joins TRBV5-1 to TRBJ2-3, with D possibly matching TRBD1 (5 bases). The V and J ends lost 7 bases and 0 bases respectively, with 12 bases between them. The CDR3 has 14 amino acids. The germline V gene has CDR1 SGHRS and CDR2 YFSETQ. The chain's CDR3 is CASLRGGSTDTQYF. The CDR3 nucleotides read TGCGCCAGCTTAAGGGGCGGTAGCACAGATACGCAGTATTTT.

The V gene is TRBV7-9, the J gene TRBJ1-1; a possible D gene is TRBD1 (5 bases). The germline V gene has CDR1 SEHNR and CDR2 FQNEAQ (reference sequence). Trimming left V 7 bases short and J 6 bases short, with 18 bases between. The CDR3 contains 14 residues. The CDR3 is CASTVNEGRAEAFF. DNA of the CDR3: TGTGCCAGCACCGTTAATGAGGGGCGTGCTGAAGCTTTCTTT.

The chain combines TRBV19 with TRBJ1-1, with D uncertain. Per germline, CDR1 LNHDA and CDR2 SQIVND (reference sequence). Deletions cut 5 bases from V and 4 bases from J, with 11 bases between. This CDR3 contains 13 residues. CDR3 DNA: TGTGCCAGTAGTGAGGGCTGGGGCACTGAAGCTTTCTTT. This codes for CASSEGWGTEAFF.

The genes are TRBV25-1 and TRBJ2-5; TRBD2 agrees at 16 bases. The CDR3 sequence is 17 residues long. The germline V gene encodes CDR1 MGHDK and CDR2 SYGVNS. With 1 base clipped from V and 3 bases from J, the junction kept 2 bases outside the gene matches. CDR3 protein: CASSELGLAGGKETQYF. The CDR3 DNA reads TGTGCCAGCAGTGAATTGGGACTAGCGGGAGGGAAAGAGACCCAGTACTTC. The full variable domain, with the rest looked up from reference TRBV25-1 and TRBJ2-5, is EADIYQTPRYLVIGTGKKITLECSQTMGHDKMYWYQQDPGMELHLIHYSYGVNSTEKGDLSSESTVSRIRTEHFPLTLESARPSHTSQYLCASSELGLAGGKETQYFGPGTRLLVL.

The chain has TRBV28 and TRBJ2-7; D is undetermined. The V end was cut by 5 bases, the J end by 5 bases, with 7 bases between. Germline CDR1 and CDR2: MDHEN and SYDVKM. The CDR3 runs 11 residues. CDR3 amino acids: CASSITNEQYF. CDR3 coding DNA: TGTGCCAGCAGTATTACCAACGAGCAGTACTTC.

The chain uses TRBV27 and TRBJ2-2; D may be TRBD2 (6 bases). The CDR3 length is 15 residues. CDR1 MNHEY and CDR2 SMNVEV come from the germline V gene (reference sequence). V shed 6 bases and J shed 3 bases, with 14 bases lying between them. CDR3 in amino acids: CASRAREVHTGELFF. The CDR3 coding sequence is TGTGCCAGCAGGGCCAGGGAGGTCCACACCGGGGAGCTGTTTTTT.

As for this clone: Distinct nucleotide sequences in the sample also encode this CDR3. The rearrangement links TRBV7-9 to TRBJ2-7, with 7 nucleotides matching TRBD2. Germline assignment: CDR1 SEHNR and CDR2 FQNEAQ (reference sequence). The CDR3 contains 12 residues. Unmatched junction bases numbered 2, after V lost 5 bases and J lost 4 bases. CDR3 sequence (DNA): TGTGCCAGCAGCCCTAGCGGATACGAGCAGTACTTC. Residues: CASSPSGYEQYF.

This rearrangement joins TRBV11-2 to TRBJ2-7; 7 nucleotides agree with TRBD2. V gave up 1 base and J gave up 7 bases; unmatched junction bases: 13. The CDR3 contains 16 residues. Germline loops: CDR1 SGHAT, CDR2 FQNNGV. CDR3 in amino acids: CASSLVGGSIGREQYF. Here the CDR3 DNA reads TGTGCCAGCAGCTTAGTGGGCGGGAGTATTGGGCGGGAGCAGTACTTC.

The chain employs TRBV7-9 and TRBJ1-1, with 7 bases that match TRBD1. V gave up 7 bases and J gave up 4 bases; unmatched junction bases: 15. This CDR3 has 16 amino acids. Germline V gene sequence: CDR1 SEHNR, CDR2 FQNEAQ (reference sequence). CDR3 region: CASTPEGGGWGTEAFF. The CDR3 coding sequence is TGTGCCAGCACCCCAGAGGGAGGGGGCTGGGGCACTGAAGCTTTCTTT.